This record looks at one TCR beta chain sequence and its context. These data belong to a study of radiotherapy plus CTLA-4 blockade in lung cancer. TCRdb keeps only in-frame clones here, not all; method: immunoSEQ multiplex PCR. In the table there are about 98,000 clones, 75% to 90% of which are singletons. The CDR3 runs 14 residues. Germline CDR1 reads SGHDT; CDR2 reads YYEEEE. V trimming: 7 bases; J trimming: 5 bases; junction bases outside the gene matches: 10. The V and J genes are TRBV5-6 and TRBJ2-7, with 9 bases lining up with TRBD1. Material: peripheral blood, obtained from a patient treated with radiotherapy plus ipilimumab. This clonotype originated in a human donor with non-small cell lung cancer who had a partial response to radiotherapy plus ipilimumab. This CDR3 reads CASLNRDRDHEQYF. The CDR3 DNA reads as TGTGCCAGCCTCAACCGGGACAGGGACCACGAGCAGTACTTC.